Below, 19 T cell receptor beta chains from the same sample are listed, as sequenced in a study of T cell changes during pregnancy in multiple sclerosis. Assay used: immunoSEQ multiplex PCR; TCRdb lists only in-frame clones, some missing. The table includes under 70,000 clones, 90% to 95% detected once. This sample comprised CD4+ T cells from peripheral blood mononuclear cells, obtained in the first trimester of pregnancy. The origin of the receptors is a female donor with multiple sclerosis, enrolled in a pregnancy study.

This clone was picked up one time. The chain recombines TRBV5-1 with TRBJ1-2, with D possibly matching TRBD1 (6 bases). This CDR3 region has 17 residues. Per the germline V gene, CDR1 is SGHRS and CDR2 is YFSETQ. Trimming removed 2 bases from V and 4 bases from J, with 21 bases in between. This chain's CDR3 is CASSFMGRGQHLYGYTF. The CDR3, as DNA: TGCGCCAGCAGCTTCATGGGCCGAGGACAGCATCTCTATGGCTACACCTTC.

The chain uses TRBV7-2 and TRBJ1-2, with D tentatively TRBD1 (5 bases). Trimming took off 6 bases at V and 7 bases at J, with 15 bases between the two ends. This CDR3 has 13 amino acids. CDR1 and CDR2 from the germline V gene are SGHTA and FQGNSA. The CDR3 DNA sequence: TGTGCCAGCAGACCGGGGGGGAGTCGTGGCTACACCTTC. Translation: CASRPGGSRGYTF.

This clone has a handful of counts. The same CDR3 also results from other DNA sequences found in this sample. The genes are TRBV5-1 and TRBJ1-1, with no clear D. CDR1 SGHRS and CDR2 YFSETQ come from the germline V gene. The length of the CDR3 is 11 residues. The V end lost 4 bases, the J end lost 5 bases, and 6 bases lay between the germline ends. The chain's CDR3 is CASSRGTEAFF. CDR3 in DNA: TGCGCCAGCAGCCGAGGGACTGAAGCTTTCTTT.

This chain connects TRBV4-1 to TRBJ1-2; 9 nucleotides agree with TRBD1. Germline CDR1 MGHRA, CDR2 YSYEKL. The CDR3 has 15 amino acids. The trim removed 4 bases at V and 1 base at J, leaving 4 bases unmatched. CDR3: CASSPGTGSNYGYTF. In nucleotides, the CDR3 is TGCGCCAGCAGCCCGGGGACAGGGAGTAACTATGGCTACACCTTC.

The rearrangement uses TRBV6-5 and TRBJ1-1; tentatively, D is TRBD1 (6 bases). The CDR3 is 14 amino acids. V shed 0 bases and J shed 4 bases, with 9 bases lying between them. The V gene's germline CDR1 is MNHEY and CDR2 SVGAGI. The CDR3 spells CASSYSQGSTEAFF. CDR3 coding DNA: TGTGCCAGCAGTTACTCCCAGGGGAGCACTGAAGCTTTCTTT.

This chain uses TRBV11-3 with TRBJ1-1; no clear D. CDR3 length equals 13 residues. Trimming pared 3 bases from V and 3 bases from J, leaving 8 bases between. CDR1 and CDR2 from the germline V gene are SGHNT and YENEEA. CDR3 DNA: TGTGCCAGCAGCTTGCACCGGGACACTGAAGCTTTCTTT. Protein sequence: CASSLHRDTEAFF.

V gene TRBV7-9 combines with J gene TRBJ2-7, with 9 nucleotides matching TRBD2. The length of the CDR3 is 13 residues. The J segment lost 6 bases and the V segment lost 5 bases, leaving 5 bases of the junction unmatched. Germline CDR1 reads SEHNR; CDR2 reads FQNEAQ (reference sequence). For the CDR3, the DNA is TGTGCCAGCAGCGCGCAACTAGCGGGCGAGCAGTACTTC. Protein sequence: CASSAQLAGEQYF. Full variable domain (missing parts from reference TRBV7-9 and TRBJ2-7): DTGVSQNPRHKITKRGQNVTFRCDPISEHNRLYWYRQTLGQGPEFLTYFQNEAQLEKSRLLSDRFSAERPKGSFSTLEIQRTEQGDSAMYLCASSAQLAGEQYFGPGTRLTVT.

The CDR3 nucleotides are TGTGCCAGCAGCTTACGAGGGACAGCGAACACTGAAGCTTTCTTT. Translation gives CASSLRGTANTEAFF. The chain recombines TRBV11-2 with TRBJ1-1, with TRBD1 matching 7 bases. This CDR3 contains 15 residues. The V gene end was trimmed by 2 bases and the J gene end by 1 base; junction bases not matched to a gene: 4. Germline assignment: CDR1 SGHAT and CDR2 FQNNGV.

The chain joins TRBV7-3 to TRBJ1-1; D gene ambiguous. The CDR3 contains 13 residues. The germline V and J ends were trimmed by 0 bases and 5 bases, with 7 bases remaining between them. Germline values: CDR1 SGHTA, CDR2 FQGTGA. The CDR3 sequence is CASSLTLQTEAFF. CDR3 in DNA: TGTGCCAGCAGCTTAACGTTGCAGACTGAAGCTTTCTTT.

The chain couples TRBV6-5 to TRBJ1-1; TRBD1 aligns across 9 bases. Per germline, CDR1 MNHEY and CDR2 SVGAGI. V lost 0 bases, J lost 2 bases, and 4 bases stayed unmatched. CDR3 size: 16 residues. Written as DNA, the CDR3 is TGTGCCAGCAGTTACTCGCTACAGGGGGCCAACACTGAAGCTTTCTTT. Translation: CASSYSLQGANTEAFF.

This sequence joins TRBV5-4 and TRBJ2-1, with TRBD2 matching over 7 bases. There are 16 residues in the CDR3. Germline values: CDR1 SGHNT, CDR2 YYREEE (reference sequence). With 3 bases clipped from V and 4 bases from J, the junction kept 10 bases outside the gene matches. The CDR3 protein is CASSWGGGGVYNEQFF. The CDR3 DNA follows: TGTGCCAGCAGCTGGGGGGGAGGCGGGGTGTACAATGAGCAGTTCTTC.

The chain joins TRBV6-5 to TRBJ2-1; a possible D gene is TRBD2 (7 bases). From germline, CDR1 is MNHEY and CDR2 SVGAGI. V shed 6 bases and J shed 2 bases, with 14 bases lying between them. The CDR3 sequence is 15 residues long. CDR3: CASRTGGQTYNEQFF. Written as DNA, the CDR3 is TGTGCCAGCAGGACCGGGGGGCAGACCTACAATGAGCAGTTCTTC.

V gene TRBV27 combines with J gene TRBJ2-6; 9 nucleotides line up with TRBD1. V shed 5 bases and J 0 bases; nucleotides not matched to a gene: 8. The CDR3 totals 18 residues. Germline CDR1 and CDR2: MNHEY and SMNVEV (reference sequence). In DNA form, the CDR3 reads TGTGCCAGCAGTCCTACAGGGGGCCGAGCCTCTGGGGCCAACGTCCTGACTTTC. It is translated as CASSPTGGRASGANVLTF.

This sequence joins TRBV7-3 and TRBJ2-1, with 9 bases matching TRBD2. Germline V CDR1 and CDR2: SGHTA, FQGTGA. This CDR3 is built from 15 residues. J lost 6 bases, V lost 5 bases, and 8 bases had no gene match. For the CDR3, the DNA is TGTGCCAGCAGCGGATTAGCGGGGGCGACCAATGAGCAGTTCTTC. It yields the protein CASSGLAGATNEQFF.

The genes are TRBV9 and TRBJ2-1; 8 bases match TRBD2. CDR1 and CDR2 from the germline V gene are SGDLS and YYNGEE. The CDR3 covers 15 residues. V lost 5 bases, J lost 7 bases, and 11 bases stayed unmatched. CDR3: CASSKAGEVLNEQFF. Written as DNA, the CDR3 is TGTGCCAGCAGTAAAGCGGGGGAGGTACTGAATGAGCAGTTCTTC.

This clone was seen repeatedly, ten times or more. This rearrangement joins TRBV4-1 to TRBJ2-1; the D gene is possibly TRBD1 (5 bases). This CDR3 spans 16 amino acids. V gave up 1 base and J gave up 0 bases, with 10 bases separating them. Germline CDR1 reads MGHRA; CDR2 reads YSYEKL. This CDR3 reads CASSQVDILSYNEQFF. In nucleotides, the CDR3 is TGCGCCAGCAGCCAAGTGGACATTCTCTCCTACAATGAGCAGTTCTTC.

The chain employs TRBV7-2 and TRBJ1-5, with TRBD1 as a possible D gene (6 bases). V was shortened by 5 bases and J by 0 bases, with 14 bases between the two germline ends. This CDR3 has 16 residues. Germline V lookup: CDR1 SGHTA, CDR2 FQGNSA. In DNA, the CDR3 is TGTGCCAGCAGCCTCCAGGGGATCCTTAGCAATCAGCCCCAGCATTTT. Translation gives CASSLQGILSNQPQHF.

The rearrangement links TRBV6-5 to TRBJ2-3; D not resolved. V was shortened by 0 bases and J by 3 bases, with 13 bases between the two germline ends. Germline V gene data show CDR1 as MNHEY and CDR2 as SVGAGI. The CDR3 runs 16 residues. CDR3 nucleotides: TGTGCCAGCAGTTACTCCACTCCGGGTTTTACAGATACGCAGTATTTT. The encoded protein is CASSYSTPGFTDTQYF.

This clone ranks as medium-sized. The chain joins TRBV19 to TRBJ1-1; D unresolved. Germline CDR1 is LNHDA and CDR2 is SQIVND (reference sequence). V was cut by 8 bases and J by 4 bases, with 20 bases left in between. CDR3 length: 15 amino acids. The CDR3 region is CASGQGSGGFTEAFF. As DNA, the CDR3 is TGTGCCAGTGGGCAAGGATCGGGAGGGTTCACTGAAGCTTTCTTT.